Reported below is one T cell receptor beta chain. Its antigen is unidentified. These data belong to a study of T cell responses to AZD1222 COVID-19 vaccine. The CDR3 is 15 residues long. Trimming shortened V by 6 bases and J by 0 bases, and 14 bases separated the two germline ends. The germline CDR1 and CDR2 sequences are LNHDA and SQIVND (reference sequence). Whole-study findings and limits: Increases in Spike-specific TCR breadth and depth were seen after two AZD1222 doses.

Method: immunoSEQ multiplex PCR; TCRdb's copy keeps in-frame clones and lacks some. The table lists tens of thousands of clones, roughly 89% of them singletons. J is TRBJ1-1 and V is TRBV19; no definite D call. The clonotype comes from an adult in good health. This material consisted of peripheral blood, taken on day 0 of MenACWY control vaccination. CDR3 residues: CASRFFAAVNTEAFF. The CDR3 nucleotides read TGTGCCAGTAGATTTTTTGCAGCAGTGAACACTGAAGCTTTCTTT.